This passage covers 27 T cell receptor beta chains from one sample sequenced in a study of neurological immune-mediated disorders. TCRdb fed the 5' RACE reads into MiXCR, producing one record per CDR3 protein. The table has about 14,000 distinct CDR3 sequences, 8.5% to 12% seen once. Sequencing was performed on PBMCs. Receptors were obtained from a woman in her thirties or forties in good health.

This clonotype has at least ten counts. The chain links TRBV3-1 to TRBJ2-2, with a weak D call TRBD1 (5 bases). V was trimmed by 0 bases and J by 7 bases, leaving 21 bases between them. Germline V CDR1 and CDR2: LGHDT, YNNKEL (reference sequence). The CDR3 is 18 amino acids. This chain's CDR3 is CASSQEGQGDLLYGELFF. CDR3 bases: TGTGCCAGCAGCCAAGAAGGGCAGGGCGATCTTCTTTACGGGGAGCTGTTTTTT.

This clonotype was seen many times. The chain has TRBV15 and TRBJ2-1; weak D call: TRBD2 (6 bases). V was trimmed by 5 bases and J by 1 base, leaving 12 bases between them. CDR1 is LNHNV and CDR2 is YYDKDF in the germline V gene (reference sequence). The CDR3 has 15 amino acids. The CDR3 nucleotides are TGTGCCACCAGCGGATCGGGACTTTCCTACAATGAGCAGTTCTTC. Translated: CATSGSGLSYNEQFF.

The chain links TRBV29-1 to TRBJ2-7, with a possible D match to TRBD2 (6 bases). The length of the CDR3 is 13 residues. Germline lookup yields CDR1 SQVTM and CDR2 ANQGSEA. Trimming left V 5 bases short and J 5 bases short, with 16 bases between. The CDR3 here is CSVPTGVSHEQYF. The CDR3 DNA follows: TGCAGCGTTCCCACGGGGGTTAGCCACGAGCAGTACTTC.

This clonotype came up many times. The V gene is TRBV12-3 or TRBV12-4, the J gene TRBJ2-1; D ambiguous. The CDR3 consists of 12 residues. With 1 base removed from V and 9 bases from J, the gap between germline ends came to 7 bases. The CDR3 reads CASSLGQIEQFF. CDR3 bases: TGTGCCAGCAGTTTAGGGCAGATTGAGCAGTTCTTC.

In its sample, this clonotype was seen a few times. It is unclear where the CDR3 begins or ends on the DNA, so no DNA is shown, and the CDR3 is as TCRdb lists it. The chain is built from TRBV28 and TRBJ1-2; TRBD1 is the table's D call, not checked against the DNA. CDR1 is MDHEN, CDR2 SYDVKM, per germline. Both ends counted, the CDR3 spans 20 residues. The CDR3 is CASSLNTYEQYFGPGGGYTF.

This clonotype was recorded at least ten times. J is TRBJ1-1 and V is TRBV20-1, with D perhaps TRBD1 (5 bases). This CDR3 contains 13 residues. Germline values: CDR1 DFQATT, CDR2 SNEGSKA (reference sequence). The V and J ends lost 3 bases and 3 bases respectively, with 11 bases between them. The CDR3 protein is CSARGQSHTEAFF. The CDR3 coding sequence is TGCAGTGCTAGGGGGCAGAGTCACACTGAAGCTTTCTTT.

This clonotype came up a few times. The chain uses TRBV19 and TRBJ2-4, with D perhaps TRBD1 (5 bases). The germline V gene has CDR1 LNHDA and CDR2 SQIVND (reference sequence). Trimming took off 3 bases at V and 9 bases at J, with 12 bases between the two ends. This CDR3 comprises 13 residues. CDR3 bases: TGTGCCAGTAGTATCAGTCTTGGGGCCATTCAGTACTTC. This sequence encodes CASSISLGAIQYF.

This clonotype was seen at least ten times. The CDR3 reads CASSQKRGASYNEQFF. The CDR3 DNA is TGTGCCAGCAGCCAAAAGCGGGGCGCCTCCTACAATGAGCAGTTCTTC. The rearrangement links TRBV3-1 to TRBJ2-1, with 7 nucleotides matching TRBD2. CDR1 is LGHDT and CDR2 is YNNKEL in the germline V gene (reference sequence). The V segment lost 2 bases and the J segment 0 bases; nucleotides outside the gene matches: 4. The CDR3 is made up of 16 amino acids.

In its sample, this clonotype was seen many times. The chain uses TRBV4-1 and TRBJ1-1; no firm D call. Germline V CDR1 and CDR2: MGHRA, YSYEKL. The V end was cut by 0 bases, the J end by 0 bases, with 20 bases between. The CDR3 is 19 amino acids. CDR3 bases: TGCGCCAGCAGCCAAGATCCGGTGGGGTACAGACCCATGAACACTGAAGCTTTCTTT. It translates to CASSQDPVGYRPMNTEAFF.

This clonotype was seen many times. V is TRBV14 and J is TRBJ2-1, with TRBD1 as a possible D gene (7 bases). This CDR3 region has 15 residues. Trimming shortened V by 1 base and J by 3 bases, and 10 bases separated the two germline ends. Germline CDR1 reads SGHDN; CDR2 reads FVKESK. CDR3 coding DNA: TGTGCCAGCAGCCAAGGACAGGGACTCTACAATGAGCAGTTCTTC. It encodes CASSQGQGLYNEQFF.

This clonotype came up many times. This chain connects TRBV20-1 to TRBJ2-2; 10 bases fit TRBD1. The germline V gene has CDR1 DFQATT and CDR2 SNEGSKA (reference sequence). The CDR3 is 12 residues long. CDR3 residues: CRAGTGDQELFF. CDR3 DNA: TGCAGGGCCGGGACAGGGGACCAGGAGCTGTTTTTT.

V and J are TRBV9 and TRBJ1-6; D remains unclear. The V and J ends lost 3 bases and 10 bases respectively, with 8 bases between them. The CDR3 runs 12 residues. From germline, CDR1 is SGDLS and CDR2 YYNGEE. CDR3 in DNA: TGTGCCAGCAGCGCGTACGCGTCACCCCTCCACTTT. As protein: CASSAYASPLHF.

This clonotype is categorized as medium-sized. The chain combines TRBV7-2 with TRBJ1-1; no clear D. Germline V CDR1 and CDR2: SGHTA, FQGNSA. This CDR3 has 14 amino acids. The V end was cut by 3 bases, the J end by 0 bases, with 8 bases between. The CDR3 DNA sequence: TGTGCCAGCAGCTTCGGACTATTGAACACTGAAGCTTTCTTT. It specifies CASSFGLLNTEAFF.

This clonotype was detected ten times or more. CDR3 DNA sequence: TGCAGTGCTTTTCAAGAGACCCAGTACTTC. It translates to CSAFQETQYF. V is TRBV20-1 and J is TRBJ2-5; D ambiguous. The V end was cut by 5 bases, the J end by 2 bases, with 3 bases between. CDR1 and CDR2 from the germline V gene are DFQATT and SNEGSKA (reference sequence). The CDR3 is 10 amino acids.

The table lists this clonotype with many counts. V usage is TRBV18 and J usage is TRBJ2-4; D is ambiguous. In germline, CDR1 is KGHSH, CDR2 LQKENI. This CDR3 spans 14 amino acids. V lost 4 bases and J lost 2, with 9 bases in between. CDR3: CASSLLETKNIQYF. DNA for the CDR3: TGTGCCAGCTCACTCCTGGAGACCAAAAACATTCAGTACTTC.

Sample share makes this clonotype medium-sized. This rearrangement joins TRBV2 to TRBJ1-1, with D unclear. The V and J ends lost 10 bases and 7 bases respectively, with 19 bases between them. CDR1 and CDR2 from the germline V gene are SNHLY and FYNNEI. The CDR3 is made up of 13 amino acids. The CDR3 DNA follows: TGTGCCACCGACTCGGGCAAAGGTCTTGAAGCTTTCTTT. Its translation: CATDSGKGLEAFF.

This clonotype was detected ten times or more. This rearrangement joins TRBV20-1 to TRBJ2-3; a possible D gene is TRBD2 (6 bases). The V and J ends lost 0 bases and 3 bases respectively, with 28 bases between them. CDR3 size: 20 residues. The germline CDR1 and CDR2 sequences are DFQATT and SNEGSKA (reference sequence). CDR3 bases: TGCAGTGCTAGAGATACCTACGGAATAGCGGACACCCAAGCGACAGATACGCAGTATTTT. As protein: CSARDTYGIADTQATDTQYF.

Remarks on this clonotype: Relative to the germline gene, one junction end is altered; a read error may explain this. The chain links TRBV4-1 to TRBJ2-4; the match to TRBD2 covers 8 bases. The CDR3 consists of 21 residues. The germline V gene has CDR1 MGHRA and CDR2 YSYEKL. CDR3 residues: CASNQERLTSAEALAKNIQYF. The CDR3 DNA follows: TGCGCCAGCAACCAAGAGCGTTTGACTAGCGCGGAGGCACTAGCCAAAAACATTCAGTACTTC.

This clonotype was counted between two and nine times. This rearrangement joins TRBV7-9 to TRBJ2-7; no firm D call. The CDR3 runs 13 residues. With 0 bases removed from V and 2 bases from J, the gap between germline ends came to 5 bases. Per germline, CDR1 SEHNR and CDR2 FQNEAQ (reference sequence). The chain's CDR3 is CASSLAATYEQYF. The CDR3, as DNA: TGTGCCAGCAGCTTAGCGGCCACCTACGAGCAGTACTTC.

This clonotype was seen ten or more times. The chain couples TRBV20-1 to TRBJ2-3, with 14 bases aligning to TRBD2. Trimming at V came to 3 bases and at J to 3 bases, leaving 8 bases not matched to a gene. Germline CDR1 and CDR2: DFQATT and SNEGSKA (reference sequence). CDR3 length: 17 residues. The CDR3 loop reads CSASARGLAGVTDTQYF. The CDR3 coding sequence is TGCAGTGCTAGTGCCCGGGGACTAGCGGGAGTTACAGATACGCAGTATTTT.

This clonotype was seen ten or more times. This chain links TRBV7-3 with TRBJ2-6, with 7 bases aligning to TRBD1. Germline V gene sequence: CDR1 SGHTA, CDR2 FQGTGA. V lost 3 bases, J lost 2 bases, and 1 base stayed unmatched. The CDR3 spans 15 residues. The CDR3 DNA reads as TGTGCCAGCAGCTTCGACAGGGCTGGGGCCAACGTCCTGACTTTC. Amino acid sequence: CASSFDRAGANVLTF.

This clonotype was counted many times. The rearrangement joins TRBV20-1 to TRBJ1-3; D unclear. Trimming stripped 0 bases from V and 7 bases from J, with 16 bases between. Germline CDR1 and CDR2: DFQATT and SNEGSKA (reference sequence). CDR3 size: 15 residues. This CDR3 reads CSARDVQASANTIYF. DNA of the CDR3: TGCAGTGCTAGAGATGTGCAGGCGTCGGCGAACACCATATATTTT.

This clonotype was recorded many times. The V gene is TRBV6-1, the J gene TRBJ2-2; 10 nucleotides match TRBD1. V lost 6 bases and J lost 5; bases outside the gene matches: 3. The germline V gene has CDR1 MNHNS and CDR2 SASEGT. This CDR3 is built from 14 residues. CDR3 sequence: CASRTGGETGELFF. The CDR3 region has the DNA TGTGCCAGCAGGACAGGGGGCGAAACCGGGGAGCTGTTTTTT.

This clonotype was recorded many times. The rearrangement links TRBV10-3 to TRBJ2-7, with 10 bases identical to TRBD2. Germline V gene data show CDR1 as ENHRY and CDR2 as SYGVKD. This CDR3 is built from 14 residues. The V gene end was trimmed by 6 bases and the J gene end by 5 bases; junction bases not matched to a gene: 7. The chain's CDR3 is CAIRPSGGANEQYF. DNA for the CDR3: TGTGCCATCAGGCCAAGCGGGGGGGCCAACGAGCAGTACTTC.

By sample share, this clonotype is medium-sized. V is TRBV9 and J is TRBJ1-4; D unresolved. This CDR3 is built from 14 residues. Trimming removed 6 bases at V and 7 bases at J, with 16 bases between. Germline CDR1 SGDLS, CDR2 YYNGEE. Here the CDR3 DNA reads TGTGCCAGCACACGCACTTCGGGAGGTGAAAAACTGTTTTTT. This sequence encodes CASTRTSGGEKLFF.

This clonotype showed up many times. This chain uses TRBV5-1 with TRBJ2-7, with D tentatively TRBD1 (5 bases). Per the germline V gene, CDR1 is SGHRS and CDR2 is YFSETQ. V dropped 4 bases and J dropped 5 bases, with 13 bases sitting between them. This CDR3 is 13 amino acids long. CDR3 sequence reads: CASSPTRQHEQYF. DNA for the CDR3: TGCGCCAGCAGCCCCACTCGACAGCACGAGCAGTACTTC.

This clonotype was counted many times. The chain employs TRBV7-8 and TRBJ2-1, with TRBD1 matching over 10 bases. Unmatched junction bases numbered 7, after V lost 11 bases and J lost 9 bases. This CDR3 contains 12 residues. Germline lookup yields CDR1 SGHVS and CDR2 FQNEAQ. In nucleotides, the CDR3 is TGTGCCTTGAGGGACAGGGGTGGTGAGCAGTTCTTC. Translation: CALRDRGGEQFF.